This entry is about one T cell receptor (beta chain). Its antigen is undetermined. Some clones are missing from TCRdb's copy, which holds only in-frame ones; the method was immunoSEQ multiplex PCR. The repertoire includes fewer than 90,000 clones, approximately 91% of them detected once, and 6.9% sits in the top ten. Germline V gene data show CDR1 as MNHEY and CDR2 as SMNVEV (reference sequence). The CDR3 totals 15 residues. The V gene end was trimmed by 8 bases and the J gene end by 2 bases; junction bases not matched to a gene: 7. The sample comes from a study of T cell responses to AZD1222 COVID-19 vaccine. Study observations and caveats: Clonal diversity may have been underestimated in mostly white British donors. Vaccine-associated CD4 TCRs spanned spike, dominant at 160-218 and 743-854. Reportedly, nearly half of unique spike TCRs recognized epitopes outside B.1.351/B.1.1.7 mutations.

The TCR was taken from an adult who received the AZD1222 COVID-19 vaccine. The rearrangement joins TRBV27 to TRBJ2-3; the match to TRBD2 covers 10 bases. Material: peripheral blood, obtained 28 days after the second AZD1222 dose. The CDR3 coding sequence is TGTGCCAGCCGATTACTAGCGGGATTCACAGATACGCAGTATTTT. It specifies CASRLLAGFTDTQYF.